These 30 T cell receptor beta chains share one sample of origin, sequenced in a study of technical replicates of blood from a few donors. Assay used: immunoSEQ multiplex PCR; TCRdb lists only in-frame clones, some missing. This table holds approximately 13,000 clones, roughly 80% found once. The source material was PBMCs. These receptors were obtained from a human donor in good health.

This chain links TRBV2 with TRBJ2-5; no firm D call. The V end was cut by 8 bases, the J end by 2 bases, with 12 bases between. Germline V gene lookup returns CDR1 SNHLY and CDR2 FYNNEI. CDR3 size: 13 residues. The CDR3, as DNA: TGTGCCAGCGGGCCGATGGATCAAGAGACCCAGTACTTC. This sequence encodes CASGPMDQETQYF. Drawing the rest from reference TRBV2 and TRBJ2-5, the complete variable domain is EPEVTQTPSHQVTQMGQEVILRCVPISNHLYFYWYRQILGQKVEFLVSFYNNEISEKSEIFDDQFSVERPDGSNFTLKIRSTKLEDSAMYFCASGPMDQETQYFGPGTRLLVL.

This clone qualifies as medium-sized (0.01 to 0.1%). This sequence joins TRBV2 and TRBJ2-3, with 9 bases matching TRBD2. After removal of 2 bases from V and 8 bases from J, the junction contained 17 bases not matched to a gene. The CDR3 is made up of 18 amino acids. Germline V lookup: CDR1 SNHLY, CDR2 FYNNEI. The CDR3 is CASSEYGAGGLKVVTQYF. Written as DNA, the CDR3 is TGTGCCAGCAGTGAATATGGAGCGGGAGGCCTAAAAGTCGTTACGCAGTATTTT. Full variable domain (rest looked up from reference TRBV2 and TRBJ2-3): EPEVTQTPSHQVTQMGQEVILRCVPISNHLYFYWYRQILGQKVEFLVSFYNNEISEKSEIFDDQFSVERPDGSNFTLKIRSTKLEDSAMYFCASSEYGAGGLKVVTQYFGPGTRLTVL.

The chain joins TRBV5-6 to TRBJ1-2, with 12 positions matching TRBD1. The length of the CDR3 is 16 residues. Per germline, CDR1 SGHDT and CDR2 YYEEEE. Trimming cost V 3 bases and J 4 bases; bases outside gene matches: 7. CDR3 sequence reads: CASSWGQGATSYGYTF. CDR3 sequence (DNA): TGTGCCAGCAGCTGGGGACAGGGGGCGACGAGCTATGGCTACACCTTC.

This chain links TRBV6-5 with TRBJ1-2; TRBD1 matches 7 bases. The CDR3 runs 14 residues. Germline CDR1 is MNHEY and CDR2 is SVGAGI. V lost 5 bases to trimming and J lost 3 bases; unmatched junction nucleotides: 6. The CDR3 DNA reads TGTGCCAGCAGTCCTTACAGGGGCCACTATGGCTACACCTTC. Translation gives CASSPYRGHYGYTF.

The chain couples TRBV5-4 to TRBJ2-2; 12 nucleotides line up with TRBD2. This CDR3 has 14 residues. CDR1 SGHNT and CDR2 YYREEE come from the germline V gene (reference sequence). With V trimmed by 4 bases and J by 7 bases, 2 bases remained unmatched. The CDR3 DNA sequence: TGTGCCAGCAGCAAGGGACTAGCGGGCGGGGAGCTGTTTTTT. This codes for CASSKGLAGGELFF.

CDR3 sequence (DNA): TGCGCCAGCAGTGATCCACAGGGGGGGAATGAAAAACTGTTTTTT. It codes for CASSDPQGGNEKLFF. The V and J genes are TRBV10-2 and TRBJ1-4; the match to TRBD1 covers 8 bases. In germline, CDR1 is WSHSY, CDR2 SAAADI. V shed 3 bases, J shed 5 bases, and the junction held 5 bases outside the gene matches. This CDR3 spans 15 amino acids.

The CDR3 region is CASSSLAVQGEQFF. The DNA of the CDR3 is TGTGCCAGCAGCTCCCTAGCGGTCCAGGGAGAGCAGTTCTTC. The rearrangement links TRBV7-9 to TRBJ2-1; TRBD2 aligns across 7 bases. Germline assignment: CDR1 SEHNR and CDR2 FQNEAQ (reference sequence). The trim removed 4 bases at V and 10 bases at J, leaving 10 bases unmatched. The CDR3 extends over 14 amino acids.

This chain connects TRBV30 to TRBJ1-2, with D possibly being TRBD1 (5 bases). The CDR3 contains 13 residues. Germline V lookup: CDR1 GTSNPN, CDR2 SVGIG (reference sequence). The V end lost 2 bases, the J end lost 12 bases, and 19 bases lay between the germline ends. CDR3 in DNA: TGTGCCTGGAGTTTCACCTGGGGGGGACTCCACACCTTC. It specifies CAWSFTWGGLHTF.

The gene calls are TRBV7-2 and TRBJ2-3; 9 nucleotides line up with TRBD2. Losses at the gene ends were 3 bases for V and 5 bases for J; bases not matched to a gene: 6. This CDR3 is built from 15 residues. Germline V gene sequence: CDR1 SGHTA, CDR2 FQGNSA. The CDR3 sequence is CASSFQGLAVDTQYF. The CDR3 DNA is TGTGCCAGCAGCTTCCAGGGACTAGCTGTAGATACGCAGTATTTT.

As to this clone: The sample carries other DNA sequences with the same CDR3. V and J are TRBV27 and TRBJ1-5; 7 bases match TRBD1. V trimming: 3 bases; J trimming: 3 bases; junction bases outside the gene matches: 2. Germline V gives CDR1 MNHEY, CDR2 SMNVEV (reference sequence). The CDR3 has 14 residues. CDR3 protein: CASSLDRFNQPQHF. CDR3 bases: TGTGCCAGCAGTTTGGACAGGTTCAATCAGCCCCAGCATTTT.

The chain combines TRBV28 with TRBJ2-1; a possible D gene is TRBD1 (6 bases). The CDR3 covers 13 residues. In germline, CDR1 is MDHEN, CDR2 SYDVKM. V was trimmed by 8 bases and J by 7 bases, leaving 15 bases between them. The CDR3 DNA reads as TGTGCCAGCCACAGCTACCAGGGGAATGAGCAGTTCTTC. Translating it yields CASHSYQGNEQFF. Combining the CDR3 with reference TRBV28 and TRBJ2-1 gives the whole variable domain DVKVTQSSRYLVKRTGEKVFLECVQDMDHENMFWYRQDPGLGLRLIYFSYDVKMKEKGDIPEGYSVSREKKERFSLILESASTNQTSMYLCASHSYQGNEQFFGPGTRLTVL.

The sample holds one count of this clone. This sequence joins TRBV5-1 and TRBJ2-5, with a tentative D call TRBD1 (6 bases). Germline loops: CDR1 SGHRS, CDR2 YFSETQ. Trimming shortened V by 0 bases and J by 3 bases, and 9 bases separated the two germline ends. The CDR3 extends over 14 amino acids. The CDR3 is CASSLVGAKETQYF. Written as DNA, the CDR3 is TGCGCCAGCAGCTTGGTGGGGGCCAAAGAGACCCAGTACTTC.

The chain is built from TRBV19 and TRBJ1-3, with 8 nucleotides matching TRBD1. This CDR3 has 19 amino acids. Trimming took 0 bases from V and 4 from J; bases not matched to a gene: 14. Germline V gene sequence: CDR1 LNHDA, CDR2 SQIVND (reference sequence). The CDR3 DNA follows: TGTGCCAGTAGTATAGATGGACAGGGAGGGCTCTTCGGGGGAAACACCATATATTTT. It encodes CASSIDGQGGLFGGNTIYF.

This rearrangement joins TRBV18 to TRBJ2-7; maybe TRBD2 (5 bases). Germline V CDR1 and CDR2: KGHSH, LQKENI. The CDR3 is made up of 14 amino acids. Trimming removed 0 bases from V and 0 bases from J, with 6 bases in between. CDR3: CASSPPTNSYEQYF. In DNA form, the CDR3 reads TGTGCCAGCTCACCACCGACTAACTCCTACGAGCAGTACTTC.

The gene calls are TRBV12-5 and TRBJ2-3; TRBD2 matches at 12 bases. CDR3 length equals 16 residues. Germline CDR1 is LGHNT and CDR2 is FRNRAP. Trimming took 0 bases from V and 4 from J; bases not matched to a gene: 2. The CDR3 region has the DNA TGTGCTAGTGGTTTGGTGCTAGCGGGAGGGCCAGATACGCAGTATTTT. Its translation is CASGLVLAGGPDTQYF. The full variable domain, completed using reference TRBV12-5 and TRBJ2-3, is DARVTQTPRHKVTEMGQEVTMRCQPILGHNTVFWYRQTMMQGLELLAYFRNRAPLDDSGMPKDRFSAEMPDATLATLKIQPSEPRDSAVYFCASGLVLAGGPDTQYFGPGTRLTVL.

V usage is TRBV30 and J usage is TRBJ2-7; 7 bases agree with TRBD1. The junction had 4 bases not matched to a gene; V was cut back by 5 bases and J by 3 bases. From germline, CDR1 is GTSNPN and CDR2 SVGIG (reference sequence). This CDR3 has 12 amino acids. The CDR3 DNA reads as TGTGCCTGGGAGGGGGCACGCTACGAGCAGTACTTC. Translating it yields CAWEGARYEQYF.

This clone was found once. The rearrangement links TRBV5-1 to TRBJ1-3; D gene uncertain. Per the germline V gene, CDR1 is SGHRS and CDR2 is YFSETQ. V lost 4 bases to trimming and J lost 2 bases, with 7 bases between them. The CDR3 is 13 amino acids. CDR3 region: CASSERTGNTIYF. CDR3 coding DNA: TGCGCCAGCAGCGAGCGAACTGGAAACACCATATATTTT.

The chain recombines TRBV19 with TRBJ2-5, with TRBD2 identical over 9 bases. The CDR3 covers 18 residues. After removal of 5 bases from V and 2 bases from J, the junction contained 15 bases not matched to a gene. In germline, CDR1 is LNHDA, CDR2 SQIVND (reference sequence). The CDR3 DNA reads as TGTGCCAGTAGTGTCTATAGCGGGAGTCCCCGTTTACAAGAGACCCAGTACTTC. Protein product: CASSVYSGSPRLQETQYF.

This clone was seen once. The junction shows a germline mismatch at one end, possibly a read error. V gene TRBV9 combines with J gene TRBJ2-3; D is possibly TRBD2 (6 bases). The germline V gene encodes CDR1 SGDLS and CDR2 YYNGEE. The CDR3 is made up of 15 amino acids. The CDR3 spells CASTVGSGGTDTQYF. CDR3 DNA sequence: TGTGCCAGCACCGTAGGTAGCGGAGGCACAGATACGCAGTATTTT.

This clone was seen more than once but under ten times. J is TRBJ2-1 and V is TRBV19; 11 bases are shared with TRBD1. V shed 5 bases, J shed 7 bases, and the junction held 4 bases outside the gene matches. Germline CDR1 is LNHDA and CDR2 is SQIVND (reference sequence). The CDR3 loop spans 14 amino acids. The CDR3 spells CASSLGQGANEQFF. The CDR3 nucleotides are TGTGCCAGTAGTCTCGGACAGGGGGCGAATGAGCAGTTCTTC.

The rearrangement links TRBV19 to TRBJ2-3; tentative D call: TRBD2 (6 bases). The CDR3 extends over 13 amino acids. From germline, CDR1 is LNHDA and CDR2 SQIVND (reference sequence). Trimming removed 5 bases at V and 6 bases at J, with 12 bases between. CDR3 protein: CASSFRTKDTQYF. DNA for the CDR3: TGTGCCAGTAGTTTCAGGACTAAGGATACGCAGTATTTT.

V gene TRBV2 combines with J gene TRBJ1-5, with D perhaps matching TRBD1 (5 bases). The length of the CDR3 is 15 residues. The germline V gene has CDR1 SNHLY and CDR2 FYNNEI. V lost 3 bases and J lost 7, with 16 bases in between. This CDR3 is CASSDLRRGEQPQHF. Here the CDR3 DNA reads TGTGCCAGCAGTGACTTGCGGAGGGGAGAACAGCCCCAGCATTTT.

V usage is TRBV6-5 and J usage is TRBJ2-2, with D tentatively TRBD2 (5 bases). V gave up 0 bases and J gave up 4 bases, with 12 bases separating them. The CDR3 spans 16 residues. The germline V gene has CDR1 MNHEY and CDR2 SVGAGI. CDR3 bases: TGTGCCAGCAGTTACTCGTGGGGAGTAAGCACCGGGGAGCTGTTTTTT. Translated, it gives CASSYSWGVSTGELFF.

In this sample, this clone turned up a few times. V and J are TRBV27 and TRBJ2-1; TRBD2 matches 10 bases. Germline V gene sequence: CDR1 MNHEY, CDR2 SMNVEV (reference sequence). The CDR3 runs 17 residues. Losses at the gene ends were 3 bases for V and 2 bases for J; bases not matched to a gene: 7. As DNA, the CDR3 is TGTGCCAGCAGTTTCCCCGGACTAGCGGAGGCCTACAATGAGCAGTTCTTC. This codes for CASSFPGLAEAYNEQFF.

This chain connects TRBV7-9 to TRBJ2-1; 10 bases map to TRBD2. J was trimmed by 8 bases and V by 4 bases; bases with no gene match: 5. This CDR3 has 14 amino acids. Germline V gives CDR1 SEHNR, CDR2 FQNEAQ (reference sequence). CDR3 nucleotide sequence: TGTGCCAGCAGCTCTAGCGGGAGTAGCGATGAGCAGTTCTTC. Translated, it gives CASSSSGSSDEQFF.

CDR3 nucleotides: TGTGCCAGCAGTTACGGCGAGGGCACTGAAGCTTTCTTT. The encoded protein is CASSYGEGTEAFF. This rearrangement joins TRBV6-6 to TRBJ1-1; D remains unclear. This CDR3 has 13 residues. Trimming took 2 bases from V and 4 from J, leaving 8 bases between them. Germline V gene sequence: CDR1 MNHNY, CDR2 SVGAGI (reference sequence).

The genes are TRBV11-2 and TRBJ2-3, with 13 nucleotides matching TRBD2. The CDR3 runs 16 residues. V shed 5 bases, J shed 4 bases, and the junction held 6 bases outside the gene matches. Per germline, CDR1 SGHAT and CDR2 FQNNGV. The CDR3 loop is CASSLTSGRFSDTQYF. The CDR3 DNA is TGTGCCAGCAGCCTGACTAGCGGGAGGTTCTCAGATACGCAGTATTTT.

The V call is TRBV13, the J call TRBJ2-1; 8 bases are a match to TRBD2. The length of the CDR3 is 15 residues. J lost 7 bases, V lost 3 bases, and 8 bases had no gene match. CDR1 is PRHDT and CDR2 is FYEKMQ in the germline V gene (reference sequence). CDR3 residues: CASSFYETSANEQFF. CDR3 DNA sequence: TGTGCCAGCAGCTTCTATGAGACTAGCGCAAATGAGCAGTTCTTC.

For the CDR3, the DNA is TGTGCCAGCAGCTTGACAGGGGGCTGGATGAATGAGCAGTTCTTC. Protein: CASSLTGGWMNEQFF. V is TRBV7-3 and J is TRBJ2-1; 10 nucleotides line up with TRBD1. The V gene end was trimmed by 3 bases and the J gene end by 7 bases; junction bases not matched to a gene: 6. The CDR3 is made up of 15 amino acids. Germline assignment: CDR1 SGHTA and CDR2 FQGTGA.

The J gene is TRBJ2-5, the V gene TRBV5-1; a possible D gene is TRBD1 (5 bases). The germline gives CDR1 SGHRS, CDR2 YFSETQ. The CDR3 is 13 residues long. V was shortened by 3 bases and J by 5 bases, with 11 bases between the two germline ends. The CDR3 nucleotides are TGCGCCAGCAGCTCGGACAATCTGGAGACCCAGTACTTC. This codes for CASSSDNLETQYF.